The next 17 T cell receptor beta chains were all read from a single sample in a study of blood T cell repertoires in COVID-19. The table came from immunoSEQ multiplex PCR; TCRdb's copy has only in-frame clones and leaves some out. The sample shows hundreds of thousands of clones, approximately 88% of them seen only once. The sequenced sample was PBMCs or T cells enriched from blood (not recorded which). The receptors derive from a woman aged 40 to 50 with acute COVID-19.

The chain recombines TRBV7-3 with TRBJ1-2; D is possibly TRBD1 (6 bases). V lost 5 bases and J lost 7, with 14 bases in between. The CDR3 loop spans 13 amino acids. Germline CDR1 and CDR2: SGHTA and FQGTGA. The CDR3 here is CASSATGFGGYTF. CDR3 nucleotides: TGTGCCAGCAGCGCAACAGGGTTTGGTGGCTACACCTTC.

V usage is TRBV7-9 and J usage is TRBJ2-7; 9 bases are shared with TRBD1. The CDR3 has 14 amino acids. Germline values: CDR1 SEHNR, CDR2 FQNEAQ (reference sequence). The ends lost 5 bases at V and 4 bases at J; junction bases unmatched: 6. The CDR3 bases are TGTGCCAGCAGCCTCGGGACAGGGTTATACGAGCAGTACGTC. Translating gives CASSLGTGLYEQYV.

The chain couples TRBV5-6 to TRBJ2-7; D possibly corresponds to TRBD1 (6 bases). From germline, CDR1 is SGHDT and CDR2 YYEEEE. With 4 bases removed from V and 4 bases from J, the gap between germline ends came to 15 bases. The CDR3 runs 14 residues. The CDR3, as DNA: TGTGCCAGCAGCATGGGCTCAGGGGTTTACGAGCAGTACGTC. The encoded protein is CASSMGSGVYEQYV.

The V and J genes are TRBV6-4 and TRBJ1-6; 9 bases are a match to TRBD1. The CDR3 is made up of 14 amino acids. The J segment lost 7 bases and the V segment lost 6 bases, leaving 4 bases of the junction unmatched. Germline CDR1 is MRHNA and CDR2 is SNTAGT. The chain's CDR3 is CASSDRGTNSPLHF. The CDR3 DNA sequence: TGTGCCAGCAGCGACAGGGGGACCAATTCACCCCTCCACTTT.

The rearrangement joins TRBV29-1 to TRBJ2-1; 10 bases line up with TRBD2. Germline CDR1 reads SQVTM; CDR2 reads ANQGSEA. The CDR3 loop spans 12 amino acids. J was trimmed by 8 bases and V by 7 bases; bases with no gene match: 5. CDR3 nucleotide sequence: TGCAGCGGCCTAGCGGGAGTGGATGAGCAGTTCTTC. It specifies CSGLAGVDEQFF.

The gene calls are TRBV28 and TRBJ1-2; a weak D match, TRBD1 (5 bases). The CDR3 has 13 residues. V lost 6 bases to trimming and J lost 13 bases, with 21 bases between them. Per germline, CDR1 MDHEN and CDR2 SYDVKM. DNA for the CDR3: TGTGCCAGCAGCGGCGGGGGGTTTTATTCCTCCACCTTC. It yields the protein CASSGGGFYSSTF.

CDR3 nucleotides: TGTGCCAGTAGTATAGATCTAGAGACAGATACGCAGTATTTT. Amino acids: CASSIDLETDTQYF. This chain connects TRBV19 to TRBJ2-3; D remains unclear. V shed 0 bases and J shed 3 bases, with 7 bases lying between them. This CDR3 contains 14 residues. In germline, CDR1 is LNHDA, CDR2 SQIVND (reference sequence).

The chain couples TRBV5-6 to TRBJ2-1; 10 positions agree with TRBD2. V lost 4 bases to trimming and J lost 4 bases; unmatched junction nucleotides: 5. The germline V gene encodes CDR1 SGHDT and CDR2 YYEEEE. This CDR3 comprises 15 residues. The CDR3 loop is CASSHTSGMYNEQFF. In DNA, the CDR3 is TGTGCCAGCAGCCACACTAGCGGGATGTACAATGAGCAGTTCTTC.

V usage is TRBV7-9 and J usage is TRBJ2-5, with a weak D call TRBD1 (6 bases). The ends were cut back, 5 bases at V and 5 bases at J, with 21 bases in the middle. Germline assignment: CDR1 SEHNR and CDR2 FQNEAQ (reference sequence). CDR3 length equals 16 residues. For the CDR3, the DNA is TGTGCCAGCAGCCATCCCACAGGGCCTCGAACGGAGACCCAGTACTTC. It translates to CASSHPTGPRTETQYF.

The chain links TRBV5-1 to TRBJ2-1; 10 bases match TRBD1. Per germline, CDR1 SGHRS and CDR2 YFSETQ. The CDR3 covers 13 residues. V trimming: 10 bases; J trimming: 3 bases; junction bases outside the gene matches: 4. The CDR3 bases are TGCGCCTGTAGGACAGGGGGCTACAATGAGCAGTTCTTC. It yields the protein CACRTGGYNEQFF.

The J gene is TRBJ2-7, the V gene TRBV27; tentative D call: TRBD1 (6 bases). V dropped 5 bases and J dropped 1 base, with 12 bases sitting between them. CDR1 and CDR2 (germline): MNHEY, SMNVEV (reference sequence). The CDR3 has 14 amino acids. CDR3: CASSPRTESYEQYF. CDR3 sequence (DNA): TGTGCCAGCAGTCCTCGGACAGAATCCTACGAGCAGTACTTC.

The chain carries TRBV2 and TRBJ2-5; D might be TRBD1 (6 bases). The CDR3 is 14 amino acids. V lost 7 bases to trimming and J lost 7 bases, with 19 bases between them. Germline lookup yields CDR1 SNHLY and CDR2 FYNNEI. The CDR3, as DNA: TGTGCCAGCATACTGGCAGGGGCTGGTGGGACCCAGTACTTC. Translating gives CASILAGAGGTQYF.

The V gene is TRBV7-2, the J gene TRBJ1-1; D gene unclear. V lost 5 bases and J 3 bases, leaving 13 bases between the germline ends. This CDR3 is 14 amino acids long. The germline V gene encodes CDR1 SGHTA and CDR2 FQGNSA. The CDR3 reads CASSPLVLDTEAFF. CDR3 sequence (DNA): TGTGCCAGCAGCCCACTCGTTTTGGACACTGAAGCTTTCTTT.

The V gene is TRBV16, the J gene TRBJ2-5; tentatively, D is TRBD2 (5 bases). With 3 bases removed from V and 7 bases from J, the gap between germline ends came to 6 bases. The germline V gene has CDR1 KGHSY and CDR2 FQNENV. This CDR3 is built from 11 residues. The CDR3 sequence is CASSQSGTQYF. DNA for the CDR3: TGTGCCAGCAGCCAGAGCGGGACCCAGTACTTC.

The chain combines TRBV6-2 or TRBV6-3 with TRBJ1-5; TRBD1 matches 8 bases. Trimming removed 5 bases from V and 6 bases from J; junction bases left unmatched: 3. The V gene's germline CDR1 is MNHEY and CDR2 SVGEGT. This CDR3 has 13 amino acids. CDR3 residues: CASSDRGGQPQHF. CDR3 nucleotide sequence: TGTGCCAGCAGTGACAGGGGCGGTCAGCCCCAGCATTTT.

V is TRBV2 and J is TRBJ2-2; 10 bases match TRBD1. Trimming took 7 bases from V and 4 from J; bases not matched to a gene: 6. Germline V gives CDR1 SNHLY, CDR2 FYNNEI. The CDR3 runs 15 residues. The CDR3, as DNA: TGTGCCAGCACACGGGGGACAGGGGCCACCGGGGAGCTGTTTTTT. Its protein is CASTRGTGATGELFF. Variable domain in full (rest from reference TRBV2 and TRBJ2-2): EPEVTQTPSHQVTQMGQEVILRCVPISNHLYFYWYRQILGQKVEFLVSFYNNEISEKSEIFDDQFSVERPDGSNFTLKIRSTKLEDSAMYFCASTRGTGATGELFFGEGSRLTVL.

The V gene is TRBV11-3, the J gene TRBJ2-6; 8 bases are shared with TRBD2. V lost 4 bases to trimming and J lost 0 bases; unmatched junction nucleotides: 5. Germline V gene sequence: CDR1 SGHNT, CDR2 YENEEA. The CDR3 is 17 residues long. The CDR3, as DNA: TGTGCCAGCAGCTCGACTAGCGCCAACTCTGGGGCCAACGTCCTGACTTTC. Translated, it gives CASSSTSANSGANVLTF.